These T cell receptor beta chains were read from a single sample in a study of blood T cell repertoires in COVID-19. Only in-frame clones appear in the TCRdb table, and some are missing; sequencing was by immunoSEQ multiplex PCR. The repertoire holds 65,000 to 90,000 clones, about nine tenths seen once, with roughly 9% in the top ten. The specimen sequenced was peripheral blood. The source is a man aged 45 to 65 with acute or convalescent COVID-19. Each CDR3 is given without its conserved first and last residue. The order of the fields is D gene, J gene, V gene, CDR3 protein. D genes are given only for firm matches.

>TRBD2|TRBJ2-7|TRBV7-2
ASSLAVGLAANSYEQY
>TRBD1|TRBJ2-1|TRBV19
ASRERQGAAYNEQF
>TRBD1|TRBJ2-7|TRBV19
ASSIRDRSYEQY
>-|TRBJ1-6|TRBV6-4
ASKTQGFDGSPLH
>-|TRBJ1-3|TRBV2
ASSEPRSGNTIY
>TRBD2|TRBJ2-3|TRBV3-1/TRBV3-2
ASSQDRGADTQY
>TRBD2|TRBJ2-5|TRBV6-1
ASSAYTGTSGAETQY
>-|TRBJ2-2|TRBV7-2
ASSLVASSAAAGELF
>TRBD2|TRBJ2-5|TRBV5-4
ASSYVTSDETQY
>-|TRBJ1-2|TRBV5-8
ASSSIPPAANYGYT
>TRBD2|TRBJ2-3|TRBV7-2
ASSPGLASDTQY
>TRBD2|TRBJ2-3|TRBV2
ASSVEGTTSTDTQY
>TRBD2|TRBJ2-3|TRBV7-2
ASSLGGLPSDTQY
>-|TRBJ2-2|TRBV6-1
ASSEYGGELF
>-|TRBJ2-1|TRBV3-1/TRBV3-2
ASTSWLMGGPREQF
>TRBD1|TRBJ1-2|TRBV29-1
SVLGTGGIRSGYT
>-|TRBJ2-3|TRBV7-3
ASSSTNADTQY
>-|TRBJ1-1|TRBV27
ASSLTVNTEAF
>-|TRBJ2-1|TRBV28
ASSSELVVGEQF
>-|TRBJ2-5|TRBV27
ASRPEEGLPTQTQY
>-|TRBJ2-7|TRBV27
ASGTIRNEQY
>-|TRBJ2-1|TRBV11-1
ASSLRGGSYNEQF
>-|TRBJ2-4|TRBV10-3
AISESGVAKNIQY
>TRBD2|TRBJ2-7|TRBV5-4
ASSGGGTSGSYEQY